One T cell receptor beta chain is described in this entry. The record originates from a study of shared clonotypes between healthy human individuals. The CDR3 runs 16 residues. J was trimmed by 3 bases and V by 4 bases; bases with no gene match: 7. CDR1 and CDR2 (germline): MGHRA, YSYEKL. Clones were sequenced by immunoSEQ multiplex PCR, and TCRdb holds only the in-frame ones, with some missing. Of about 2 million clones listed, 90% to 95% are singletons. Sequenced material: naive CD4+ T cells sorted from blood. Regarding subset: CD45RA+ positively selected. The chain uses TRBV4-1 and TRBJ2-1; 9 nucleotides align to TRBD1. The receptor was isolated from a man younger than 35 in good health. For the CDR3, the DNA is TGCGCCAGCAGCCTTGTCGGGACAGGGAGCTACAATGAGCAGTTCTTC. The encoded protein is CASSLVGTGSYNEQFF.